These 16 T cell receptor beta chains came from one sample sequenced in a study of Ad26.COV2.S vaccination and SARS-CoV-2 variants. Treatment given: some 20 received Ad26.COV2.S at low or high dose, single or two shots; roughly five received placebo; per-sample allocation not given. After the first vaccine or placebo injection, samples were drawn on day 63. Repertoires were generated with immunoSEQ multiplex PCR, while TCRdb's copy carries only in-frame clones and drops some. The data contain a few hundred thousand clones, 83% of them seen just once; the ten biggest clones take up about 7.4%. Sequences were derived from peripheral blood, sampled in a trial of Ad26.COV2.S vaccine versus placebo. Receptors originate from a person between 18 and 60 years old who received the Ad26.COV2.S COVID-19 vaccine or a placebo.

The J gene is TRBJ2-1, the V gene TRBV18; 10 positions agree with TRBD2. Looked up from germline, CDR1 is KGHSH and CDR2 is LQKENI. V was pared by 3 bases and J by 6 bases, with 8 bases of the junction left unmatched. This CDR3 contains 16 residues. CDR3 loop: CASSPLPSGSLNEQFF. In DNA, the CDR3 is TGTGCCAGCTCACCCCTACCTAGCGGGAGTCTCAATGAGCAGTTCTTC. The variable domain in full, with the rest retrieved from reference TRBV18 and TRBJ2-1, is NAGVMQNPRHLVRRRGQEARLRCSPMKGHSHVYWYRQLPEEGLKFMVYLQKENIIDESGMPKERFSAEFPKEGPSILRIQQVVRGDSAAYFCASSPLPSGSLNEQFFGPGTRLTVL.

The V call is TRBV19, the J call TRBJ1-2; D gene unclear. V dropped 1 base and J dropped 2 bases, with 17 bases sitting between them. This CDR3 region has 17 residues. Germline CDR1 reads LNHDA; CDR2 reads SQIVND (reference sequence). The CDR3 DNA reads TGTGCCAGTAGTATAGTCCCCGGGCAGGCCCTAAACTATGGCTACACCTTC. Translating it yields CASSIVPGQALNYGYTF.

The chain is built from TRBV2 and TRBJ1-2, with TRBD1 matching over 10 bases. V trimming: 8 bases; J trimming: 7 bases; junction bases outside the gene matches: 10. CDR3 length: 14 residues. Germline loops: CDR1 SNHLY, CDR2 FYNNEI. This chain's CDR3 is CASLGRQGAVGYTF. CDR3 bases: TGTGCCAGCCTCGGGCGACAGGGGGCGGTTGGCTACACCTTC. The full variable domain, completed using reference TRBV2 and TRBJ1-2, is EPEVTQTPSHQVTQMGQEVILRCVPISNHLYFYWYRQILGQKVEFLVSFYNNEISEKSEIFDDQFSVERPDGSNFTLKIRSTKLEDSAMYFCASLGRQGAVGYTFGSGTRLTVV.

CDR3 in DNA: TGTGCCACCAGTGAACCGGGACAGCACAATGAGCAGTTCTTC. Its translation is CATSEPGQHNEQFF. The rearrangement links TRBV24-1 to TRBJ2-1; 7 bases are a match to TRBD1. The CDR3 is 14 amino acids. After removal of 4 bases from V and 5 bases from J, the junction contained 4 bases not matched to a gene. Per the germline V gene, CDR1 is KGHDR and CDR2 is SFDVKD.

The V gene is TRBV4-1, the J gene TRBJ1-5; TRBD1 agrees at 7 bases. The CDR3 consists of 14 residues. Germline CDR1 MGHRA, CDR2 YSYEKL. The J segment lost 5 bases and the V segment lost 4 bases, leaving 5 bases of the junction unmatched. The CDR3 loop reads CASSLQGRDQPQHF. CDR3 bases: TGCGCCAGCAGCCTACAGGGGAGGGATCAGCCCCAGCATTTT.

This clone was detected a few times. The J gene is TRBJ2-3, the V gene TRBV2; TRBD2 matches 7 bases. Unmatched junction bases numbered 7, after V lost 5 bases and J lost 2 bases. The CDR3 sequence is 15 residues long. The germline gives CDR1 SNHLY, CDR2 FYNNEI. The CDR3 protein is CASSRTRGPTDTQYF. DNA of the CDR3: TGTGCCAGCAGTCGGACTAGAGGCCCCACAGATACGCAGTATTTT.

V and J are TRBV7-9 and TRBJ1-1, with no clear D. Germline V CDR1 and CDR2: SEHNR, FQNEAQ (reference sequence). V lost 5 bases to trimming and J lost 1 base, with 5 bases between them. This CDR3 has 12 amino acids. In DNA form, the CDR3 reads TGTGCCAGCAGCGGGCAGAACACTGAAGCTTTCTTT. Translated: CASSGQNTEAFF. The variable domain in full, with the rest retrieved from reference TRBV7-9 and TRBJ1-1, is DTGVSQNPRHKITKRGQNVTFRCDPISEHNRLYWYRQTLGQGPEFLTYFQNEAQLEKSRLLSDRFSAERPKGSFSTLEIQRTEQGDSAMYLCASSGQNTEAFFGQGTRLTVV.

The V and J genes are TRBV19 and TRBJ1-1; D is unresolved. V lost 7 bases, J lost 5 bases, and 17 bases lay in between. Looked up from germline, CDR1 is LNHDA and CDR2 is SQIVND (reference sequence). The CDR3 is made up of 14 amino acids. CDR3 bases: TGTGCCAGTACCGTCGGAGAGCGTAGGACTGAAGCTTTCTTT. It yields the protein CASTVGERRTEAFF.

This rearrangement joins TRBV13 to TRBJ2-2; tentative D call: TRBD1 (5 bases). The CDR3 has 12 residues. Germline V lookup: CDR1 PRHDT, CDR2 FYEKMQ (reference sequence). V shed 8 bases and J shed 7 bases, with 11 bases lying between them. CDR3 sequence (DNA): TGTGCCAGCGGAAGGGGCGGCGGGGAGCTGTTTTTT. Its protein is CASGRGGGELFF.

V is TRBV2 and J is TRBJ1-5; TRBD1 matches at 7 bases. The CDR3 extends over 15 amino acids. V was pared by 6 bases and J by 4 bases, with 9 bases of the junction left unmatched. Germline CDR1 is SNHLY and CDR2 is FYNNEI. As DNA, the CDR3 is TGTGCCAGCAGGGGGGACAGCCTCCGAAATCAGCCCCAGCATTTT. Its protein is CASRGDSLRNQPQHF.

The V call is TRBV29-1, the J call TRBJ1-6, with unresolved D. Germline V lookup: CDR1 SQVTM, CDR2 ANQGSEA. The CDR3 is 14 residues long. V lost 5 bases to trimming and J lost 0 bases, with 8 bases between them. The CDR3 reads CSVRTDSYNSPLHF. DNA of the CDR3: TGCAGCGTTAGGACCGACTCCTATAATTCACCCCTCCACTTT.

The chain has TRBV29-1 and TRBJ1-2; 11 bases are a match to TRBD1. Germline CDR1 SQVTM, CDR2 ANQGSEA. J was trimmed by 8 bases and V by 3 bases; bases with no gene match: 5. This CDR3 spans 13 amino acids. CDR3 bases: TGCAGCGTTGAGGACAGGGGGCTTAGGGGCTACACCTTC. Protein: CSVEDRGLRGYTF.

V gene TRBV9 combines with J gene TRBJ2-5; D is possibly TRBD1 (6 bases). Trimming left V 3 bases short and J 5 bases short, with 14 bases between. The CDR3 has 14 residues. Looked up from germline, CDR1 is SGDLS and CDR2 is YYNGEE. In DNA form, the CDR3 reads TGTGCCAGCAGCGCTAAAACAGGGTGGGAGACCCAGTACTTC. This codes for CASSAKTGWETQYF.

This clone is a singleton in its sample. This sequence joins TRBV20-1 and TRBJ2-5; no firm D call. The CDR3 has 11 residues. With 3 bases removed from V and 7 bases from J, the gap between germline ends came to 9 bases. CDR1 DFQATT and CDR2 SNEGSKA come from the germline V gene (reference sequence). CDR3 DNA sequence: TGCAGTGCTAGGGGCCCCAGGACCCAGTACTTC. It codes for CSARGPRTQYF.

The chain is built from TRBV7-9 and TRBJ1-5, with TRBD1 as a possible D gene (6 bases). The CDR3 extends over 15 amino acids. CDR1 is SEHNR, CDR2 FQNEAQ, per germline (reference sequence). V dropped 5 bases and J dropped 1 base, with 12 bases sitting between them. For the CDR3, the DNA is TGTGCCAGCAGCCCTGGGGGCGCGAGCAATCAGCCCCAGCATTTT. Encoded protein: CASSPGGASNQPQHF. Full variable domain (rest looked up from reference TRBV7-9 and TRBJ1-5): DTGVSQNPRHKITKRGQNVTFRCDPISEHNRLYWYRQTLGQGPEFLTYFQNEAQLEKSRLLSDRFSAERPKGSFSTLEIQRTEQGDSAMYLCASSPGGASNQPQHFGDGTRLSIL.

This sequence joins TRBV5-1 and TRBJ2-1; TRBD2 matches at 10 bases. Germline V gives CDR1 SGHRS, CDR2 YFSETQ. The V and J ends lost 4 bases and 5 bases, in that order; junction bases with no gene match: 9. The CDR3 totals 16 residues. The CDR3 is CASSDSGTSVNNEQFF. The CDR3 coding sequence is TGCGCCAGCAGCGATTCCGGGACTAGCGTCAACAATGAGCAGTTCTTC.